This T cell receptor (beta chain) emerged from a study of blood T cell repertoires in COVID-19. Study-level information: Sites across the United States, Italy and Spain contributed samples from acute and convalescent COVID-19. The cDNA or gDNA used as material had been derived from T cells, B-cell-depleted T cells, or PBMCs.

CDR3 size: 15 residues. Trimming stripped 3 bases from V and 3 bases from J, with 15 bases between. The germline V gene has CDR1 ENHRY and CDR2 SYGVKD. As handled by the study authors: Nucleated cell number was recorded as an estimate derived from reference gene primer amplification. The repertoire was sequenced with immunoSEQ multiplex PCR; TCRdb's copy has only in-frame clones and lacks some. The V and J calls and clone size are taken from that table; D and trimming were inferred from the DNA. The sample holds 68,000 or so clones, more than 60% seen once. Input material: peripheral blood. The chain carries TRBV10-3 and TRBJ2-7, with a possible D match to TRBD2 (6 bases). This TCR came from a woman between 50 and 59 years old with acute or convalescent COVID-19. The CDR3 reads CAISELGGANYEQYF. The CDR3 coding sequence is TGTGCCATCAGTGAACTGGGCGGGGCCAACTACGAGCAGTACTTC.